This TCR beta chain appears in the sequencing data of a study of cytomegalovirus exposure and HLA in healthy donors. Looking at the study overall: From donors who were HLA-typed, an early data release held 65 million to 85 million unique TCRs.

The PCR ran on 60 Vbeta and 13 Jbeta primers. The protocol was immunoSEQ multiplex PCR, while the TCRdb copy is restricted to in-frame clones and leaves out a portion. In the table there are around 160,000 clones, roughly two thirds of which are singletons. This clone was seen only once. The CDR3 is 14 residues long. The germline gives CDR1 SGHDT, CDR2 YYEEEE. V shed 0 bases and J shed 4 bases, with 10 bases lying between them. The sequence was collected from a middle-aged woman in good health and CMV-seropositive. The chain joins TRBV5-6 to TRBJ1-1, with D possibly being TRBD1 (6 bases). The sequencing sample was made of PBMCs. The CDR3 nucleotides read TGTGCCAGCAGCTTGGGGGGGCGAGGCACTGAAGCTTTCTTT. Translation gives CASSLGGRGTEAFF.